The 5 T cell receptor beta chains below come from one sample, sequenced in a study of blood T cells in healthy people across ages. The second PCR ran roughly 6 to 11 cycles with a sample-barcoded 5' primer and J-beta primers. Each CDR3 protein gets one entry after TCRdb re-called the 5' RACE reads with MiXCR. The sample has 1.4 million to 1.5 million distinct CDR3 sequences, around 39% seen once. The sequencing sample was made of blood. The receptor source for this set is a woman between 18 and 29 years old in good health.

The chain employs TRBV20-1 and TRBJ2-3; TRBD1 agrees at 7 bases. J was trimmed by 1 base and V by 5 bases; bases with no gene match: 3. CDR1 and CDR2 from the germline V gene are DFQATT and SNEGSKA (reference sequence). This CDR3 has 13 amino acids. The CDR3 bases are TGCAGTGCTTGGGACAGCCGCACAGATACGCAGTATTTT. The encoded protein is CSAWDSRTDTQYF.

DNA of the CDR3: TGCGCCAGCAGCTGGGACCCGCTGGGGGAGACCCAGTACTTC. Protein sequence: CASSWDPLGETQYF. The V gene is TRBV5-1, the J gene TRBJ2-5; possibly TRBD1 or TRBD2 for D (5 bases each). Germline CDR1 and CDR2: SGHRS and YFSETQ. Trimming shortened V by 3 bases and J by 5 bases, and 14 bases separated the two germline ends. CDR3 length: 14 residues. Filled out from reference TRBV5-1 and TRBJ2-5, the complete variable domain reads KAGVTQTPRYLIKTRGQQVTLSCSPISGHRSVSWYQQTPGQGLQFLFEYFSETQRNKGNFPGRFSGRQFSNSRSEMNVSTLELGDSALYLCASSWDPLGETQYFGPGTRLLVL.

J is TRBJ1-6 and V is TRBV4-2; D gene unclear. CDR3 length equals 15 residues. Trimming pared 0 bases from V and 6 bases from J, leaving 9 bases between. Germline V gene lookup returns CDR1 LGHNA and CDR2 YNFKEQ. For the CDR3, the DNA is TGTGCCAGCAGCCAAGATTTGAACAGTAATTCACCCCTCCACTTT. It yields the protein CASSQDLNSNSPLHF.

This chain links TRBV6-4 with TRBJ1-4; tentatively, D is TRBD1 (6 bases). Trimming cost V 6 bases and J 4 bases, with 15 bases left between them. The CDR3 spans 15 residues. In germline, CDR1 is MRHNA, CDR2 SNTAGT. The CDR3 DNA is TGTGCCAGCAGCCCCTTCTCAGGGGTTAATGAAAAACTGTTTTTT. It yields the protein CASSPFSGVNEKLFF.

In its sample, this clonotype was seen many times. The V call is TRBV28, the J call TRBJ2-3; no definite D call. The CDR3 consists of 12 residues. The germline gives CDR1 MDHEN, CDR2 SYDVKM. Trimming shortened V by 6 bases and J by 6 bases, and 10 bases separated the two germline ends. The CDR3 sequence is CASRTLGDTQYF. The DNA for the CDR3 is TGTGCCAGCAGAACCCTGGGGGATACGCAGTATTTT.